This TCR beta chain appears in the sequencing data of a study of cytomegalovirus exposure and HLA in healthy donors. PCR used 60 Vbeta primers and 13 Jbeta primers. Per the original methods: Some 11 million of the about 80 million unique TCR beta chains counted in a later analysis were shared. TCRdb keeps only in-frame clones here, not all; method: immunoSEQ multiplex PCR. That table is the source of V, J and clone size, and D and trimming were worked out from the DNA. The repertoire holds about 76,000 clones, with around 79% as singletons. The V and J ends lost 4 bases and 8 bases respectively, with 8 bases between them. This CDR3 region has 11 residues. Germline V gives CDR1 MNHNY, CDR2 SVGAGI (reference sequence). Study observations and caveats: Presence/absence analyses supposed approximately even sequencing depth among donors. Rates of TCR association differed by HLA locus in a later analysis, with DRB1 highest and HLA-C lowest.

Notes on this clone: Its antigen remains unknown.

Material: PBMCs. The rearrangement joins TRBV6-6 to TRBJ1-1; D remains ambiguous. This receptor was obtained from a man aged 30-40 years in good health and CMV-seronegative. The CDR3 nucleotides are TGTGCCAGCAGTTTGGGCAGAGAAGCTTTCTTT. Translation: CASSLGREAFF.